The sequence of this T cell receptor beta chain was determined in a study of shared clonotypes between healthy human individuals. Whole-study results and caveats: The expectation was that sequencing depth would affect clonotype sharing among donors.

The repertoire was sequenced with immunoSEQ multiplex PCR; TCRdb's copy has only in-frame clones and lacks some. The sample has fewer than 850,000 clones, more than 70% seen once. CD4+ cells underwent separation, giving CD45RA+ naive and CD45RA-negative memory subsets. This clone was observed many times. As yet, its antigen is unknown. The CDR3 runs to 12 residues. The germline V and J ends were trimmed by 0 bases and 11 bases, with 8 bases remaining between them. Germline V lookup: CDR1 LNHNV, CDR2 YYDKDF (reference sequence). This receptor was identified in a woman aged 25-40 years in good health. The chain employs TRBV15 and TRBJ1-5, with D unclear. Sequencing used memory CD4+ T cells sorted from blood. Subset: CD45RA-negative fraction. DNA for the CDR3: TGTGCCACCAGCAGAGAAGTCGGGGCCCAGCATTTT. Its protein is CATSREVGAQHF.